This passage covers 7 T cell receptor beta chains from one sample sequenced in a study of blood T cell repertoires in COVID-19. The method was immunoSEQ multiplex PCR; TCRdb's version includes in-frame clones alone and lacks a portion of them. The table records approximately 190,000 clones, 80% to 90% of them present only once. Sequencing was done on a sample of peripheral blood. The receptor source for this set is a woman in her 70s with active or convalescent COVID-19.

The V and J genes are TRBV7-9 and TRBJ2-1; 7 nucleotides agree with TRBD2. This CDR3 is built from 16 residues. The germline V gene has CDR1 SEHNR and CDR2 FQNEAQ (reference sequence). V shed 0 bases and J 8 bases; nucleotides not matched to a gene: 10. CDR3 region: CASSLARGVAGDEQFF. The CDR3 nucleotides read TGTGCCAGCAGCTTAGCGCGTGGAGTAGCGGGCGATGAGCAGTTCTTC.

The chain carries TRBV5-1 and TRBJ2-1, with TRBD2 identical over 8 bases. Germline assignment: CDR1 SGHRS and CDR2 YFSETQ. There are 16 residues in the CDR3. V was clipped by 1 base and J by 4 bases; unmatched bases: 7. In DNA, the CDR3 is TGCGCCAGCAGCTTGTTTACTAGCGGACGATACAATGAGCAGTTCTTC. It translates to CASSLFTSGRYNEQFF.

The gene calls are TRBV28 and TRBJ1-2; no reliable D call. Trimming removed 5 bases from V and 4 bases from J, with 14 bases in between. Per germline, CDR1 MDHEN and CDR2 SYDVKM. The CDR3 sequence is 14 residues long. The CDR3 DNA sequence: TGTGCCAGCAGTACATCGTCCGGGTTCTATGGCTACACCTTC. Residues: CASSTSSGFYGYTF.

The genes are TRBV13 and TRBJ2-1; tentative D call: TRBD2 (5 bases). V dropped 5 bases and J dropped 4 bases, with 12 bases sitting between them. This CDR3 is 14 amino acids long. Germline assignment: CDR1 PRHDT and CDR2 FYEKMQ (reference sequence). CDR3: CASSKADGYNEQFF. DNA for the CDR3: TGTGCCAGCAGCAAAGCGGACGGGTACAATGAGCAGTTCTTC. Full variable domain (outside the CDR3, taken from reference TRBV13 and TRBJ2-1): AAGVIQSPRHLIKEKRETATLKCYPIPRHDTVYWYQQGPGQDPQFLISFYEKMQSDKGSIPDRFSAQQFSDYHSELNMSSLELGDSALYFCASSKADGYNEQFFGPGTRLTVL.

J is TRBJ1-1 and V is TRBV14; D possibly corresponds to TRBD1 (6 bases). Trimming cost V 3 bases and J 2 bases, with 10 bases left between them. This CDR3 is 14 amino acids long. The germline V gene encodes CDR1 SGHDN and CDR2 FVKESK. CDR3 DNA sequence: TGTGCCAGCAGCCAGATCAGGGGAAACACTGAAGCTTTCTTT. Amino acids: CASSQIRGNTEAFF. The full variable domain, its missing parts supplied by reference TRBV14 and TRBJ1-1, is EAGVTQFPSHSVIEKGQTVTLRCDPISGHDNLYWYRRVMGKEIKFLLHFVKESKQDESGMPNNRFLAERTGGTYSTLKVQPAELEDSGVYFCASSQIRGNTEAFFGQGTRLTVV.

The CDR3 DNA reads as TGTGCCAGCAGCAGGACTAGCGGGAGTGATGGGAATGAGCAGTTCTTC. Translating it yields CASSRTSGSDGNEQFF. The rearrangement links TRBV6-4 to TRBJ2-1; 13 bases map to TRBD2. V dropped 6 bases and J dropped 7; count of bases not matched to a gene: 9. The V gene's germline CDR1 is MRHNA and CDR2 SNTAGT. The CDR3 loop spans 16 amino acids.

This chain connects TRBV5-6 to TRBJ1-5; 9 bases agree with TRBD1. This CDR3 is 15 amino acids long. Germline assignment: CDR1 SGHDT and CDR2 YYEEEE. After removal of 4 bases from V and 7 bases from J, the junction contained 9 bases not matched to a gene. In DNA form, the CDR3 reads TGTGCCAGCAGCGTGACGGGACAGGGAGAGCAGCCCCAGCATTTT. Translating gives CASSVTGQGEQPQHF. Full variable domain (remainder filled in from reference TRBV5-6 and TRBJ1-5): DAGVTQSPTHLIKTRGQQVTLRCSPKSGHDTVSWYQQALGQGPQFIFQYYEEEERQRGNFPDRFSGHQFPNYSSELNVNALLLGDSALYLCASSVTGQGEQPQHFGDGTRLSIL.